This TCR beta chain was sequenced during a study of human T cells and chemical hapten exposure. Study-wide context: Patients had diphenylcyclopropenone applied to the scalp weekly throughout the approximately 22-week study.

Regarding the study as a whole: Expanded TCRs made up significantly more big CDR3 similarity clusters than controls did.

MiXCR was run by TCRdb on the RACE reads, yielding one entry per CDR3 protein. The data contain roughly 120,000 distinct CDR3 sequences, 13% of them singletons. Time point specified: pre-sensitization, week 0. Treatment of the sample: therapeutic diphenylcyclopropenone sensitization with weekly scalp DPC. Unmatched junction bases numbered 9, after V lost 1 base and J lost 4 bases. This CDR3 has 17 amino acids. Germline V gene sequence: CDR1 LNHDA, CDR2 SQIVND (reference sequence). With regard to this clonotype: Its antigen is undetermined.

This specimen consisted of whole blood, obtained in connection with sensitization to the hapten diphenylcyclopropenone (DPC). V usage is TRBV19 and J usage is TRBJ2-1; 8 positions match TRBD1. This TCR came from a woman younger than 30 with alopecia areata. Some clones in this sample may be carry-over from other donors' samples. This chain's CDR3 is CASSIGLGQGAYNEQFF. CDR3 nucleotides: TGTGCCAGTAGTATAGGTCTAGGGCAGGGGGCTTACAATGAGCAGTTCTTC.